The next 15 T cell receptor beta chains were all read from a single sample in a study of blood T cell repertoires in COVID-19. Libraries were prepared by immunoSEQ multiplex PCR; TCRdb keeps only in-frame clonotypes and omits some of them. The data hold about 150,000 clones, with approximately 85% observed a single time. Sequencing used peripheral blood. The origin of the receptors is a woman in her sixties or seventies with COVID-19, enrolled during active disease.

This clone was recorded a few times. The rearrangement joins TRBV19 to TRBJ2-1; the D is unclear. Trimming shortened V by 1 base and J by 9 bases, and 16 bases separated the two germline ends. This CDR3 comprises 15 residues. CDR1 is LNHDA, CDR2 SQIVND, per germline (reference sequence). The CDR3 region has the DNA TGTGCCAGTAGTATAGGCGGCCTAGAGGTCGGTGAGCAGTTCTTC. This codes for CASSIGGLEVGEQFF.

The chain couples TRBV7-3 to TRBJ2-2; D call uncertain. Between the trimmed V and J ends, which lost 5 bases and 3 bases, there was a span of 4 bases. The CDR3 sequence is 12 residues long. Germline V gives CDR1 SGHTA, CDR2 FQGTGA. The CDR3 sequence: CASSVYTGELFF. The CDR3 nucleotides read TGTGCCAGCAGCGTATACACCGGGGAGCTGTTTTTT.

The CDR3 region has the DNA TGTGCCAGCACCTACCCGCTGGGACTAGCGTTCGCCGGGGAGCTGTTTTTT. As protein: CASTYPLGLAFAGELFF. V gene TRBV5-8 combines with J gene TRBJ2-2; 10 bases fit TRBD2. V dropped 6 bases and J dropped 6; count of bases not matched to a gene: 14. The CDR3 is made up of 17 amino acids. Looked up from germline, CDR1 is SGHTS and CDR2 is YDEGEE.

V is TRBV10-3 and J is TRBJ2-2; 15 bases map to TRBD2. The V gene's germline CDR1 is ENHRY and CDR2 SYGVKD. The CDR3 runs 21 residues. The junction had 18 bases not matched to a gene; V was cut back by 8 bases and J by 2 bases. CDR3: CAIRRGLAGGPSGLNTGELFF. As DNA, the CDR3 is TGTGCCATCCGGCGGGGACTAGCGGGGGGCCCCTCCGGGCTAAACACCGGGGAGCTGTTTTTT.

The rearrangement links TRBV10-3 to TRBJ1-2; D is ambiguous. This CDR3 spans 12 amino acids. Deletions cut 9 bases from V and 8 bases from J, with 16 bases between. Germline values: CDR1 ENHRY, CDR2 SYGVKD. The CDR3 loop is CAITRSLGGYTF. CDR3 DNA sequence: TGTGCCATTACCAGGTCATTAGGAGGCTACACCTTC.

The chain employs TRBV7-6 and TRBJ1-5, with TRBD1 matching 9 bases. Trimming took 5 bases from V and 4 from J; bases not matched to a gene: 9. The CDR3 sequence is 16 residues long. Per germline, CDR1 SGHVS and CDR2 FNYEAQ. The CDR3 nucleotides read TGTGCCAGCAGCCCCACCGGGACAGGGTGGAATCAGCCCCAGCATTTT. It yields the protein CASSPTGTGWNQPQHF.

The rearrangement joins TRBV18 to TRBJ2-2; possible D gene TRBD1, 6 bases. Trimming pared 6 bases from V and 1 base from J, leaving 9 bases between. CDR3 length: 14 residues. Germline V lookup: CDR1 KGHSH, CDR2 LQKENI. The CDR3 nucleotides are TGTGCCAGCTCGCGGACAGAGAACACCGGGGAGCTGTTTTTT. It encodes CASSRTENTGELFF.

This sequence joins TRBV7-3 and TRBJ1-1, with 7 bases aligning to TRBD1. Germline V lookup: CDR1 SGHTA, CDR2 FQGTGA. With V trimmed by 1 base and J by 4 bases, 6 bases remained unmatched. The CDR3 is 15 amino acids. For the CDR3, the DNA is TGTGCCAGCAGCTTAATGCCTCAGGGGGGCACTGAAGCTTTCTTT. This sequence encodes CASSLMPQGGTEAFF.

The rearrangement uses TRBV7-6 and TRBJ1-1, with 10 bases that match TRBD1. The germline V gene has CDR1 SGHVS and CDR2 FNYEAQ. This CDR3 is 19 amino acids long. The V segment lost 0 bases and the J segment 6 bases; nucleotides outside the gene matches: 16. CDR3 sequence: CASSLAGDRGPVGFPEAFF. The CDR3 coding sequence is TGTGCCAGCAGCTTAGCTGGTGACAGGGGGCCGGTTGGCTTCCCTGAAGCTTTCTTT.

V and J are TRBV6-5 and TRBJ2-1; 9 bases line up with TRBD2. The CDR3 consists of 15 residues. Per germline, CDR1 MNHEY and CDR2 SVGAGI. V gave up 4 bases and J gave up 6 bases; unmatched junction bases: 7. CDR3 amino acids: CASSFSGGAFNEQFF. In DNA, the CDR3 is TGTGCCAGCAGTTTTAGCGGGGGTGCTTTCAATGAGCAGTTCTTC.

The chain couples TRBV7-9 to TRBJ1-2; 9 bases fit TRBD1. Germline CDR1 SEHNR, CDR2 FQNEAQ (reference sequence). The CDR3 is 14 amino acids. With 1 base clipped from V and 7 bases from J, the junction kept 4 bases outside the gene matches. CDR3 DNA sequence: TGTGCCAGCAGCTTAGTGGACAGGGGAGGTGGCTACACCTTC. Translating it yields CASSLVDRGGGYTF.

The CDR3 reads CATSPTGDNSPLHF. DNA for the CDR3: TGTGCCACCTCCCCGACAGGAGACAATTCACCCCTCCACTTT. This chain connects TRBV15 to TRBJ1-6, with D perhaps TRBD1 (6 bases). V lost 8 bases, J lost 7 bases, and 15 bases lay in between. The CDR3 consists of 14 residues. CDR1 is LNHNV and CDR2 is YYDKDF in the germline V gene (reference sequence).

This clone was seen repeatedly, ten times or more. The chain uses TRBV19 and TRBJ1-1; weak D call: TRBD1 (6 bases). Trimming took off 7 bases at V and 1 base at J, with 22 bases between the two ends. Germline-derived CDR1 and CDR2 are LNHDA and SQIVND (reference sequence). The CDR3 loop spans 17 amino acids. The DNA of the CDR3 is TGTGCCAGTACTTTACAGGGCCGGAAAACCACGAACACTGAAGCTTTCTTT. This encodes CASTLQGRKTTNTEAFF.

The chain couples TRBV7-3 to TRBJ2-7; 7 bases are shared with TRBD1. Germline values: CDR1 SGHTA, CDR2 FQGTGA. The J segment lost 2 bases and the V segment lost 2 bases, leaving 6 bases of the junction unmatched. The CDR3 is made up of 15 amino acids. The chain's CDR3 is CASSLSAGTAYEQYF. CDR3 bases: TGTGCCAGCAGCTTATCTGCCGGGACAGCCTACGAGCAGTACTTC.

The rearrangement links TRBV3-1 (or the pseudogene TRBV3-2) to TRBJ1-1; weak D call: TRBD1 (5 bases). The CDR3 has 14 amino acids. Germline CDR1 reads LGHDT; CDR2 reads YNNKEL (reference sequence). The V end was cut by 2 bases, the J end by 11 bases, with 18 bases between. The chain's CDR3 is CASSQTPQASGAFF. The DNA for the CDR3 is TGTGCCAGCAGCCAAACACCCCAGGCTTCAGGGGCTTTCTTT.